This passage covers 11 T cell receptor beta chains from one sample sequenced in a study of siplizumab effects on memory and regulatory T cells. Sequencing used immunoSEQ multiplex PCR; TCRdb keeps in-frame clones, though not all of them. Here the sample spans 60,000 to 80,000 clones, over 65% being singletons. The sequenced sample consisted of memory CD4+ T cells sorted from blood. The receptors were sampled from a human donor in good health.

The V and J genes are TRBV7-2 and TRBJ2-5; 8 bases agree with TRBD2. V shed 3 bases and J 9 bases; nucleotides not matched to a gene: 6. The CDR3 runs to 13 residues. Germline loops: CDR1 SGHTA, CDR2 FQGNSA. The chain's CDR3 is CASSLGVGGAQYF. CDR3 nucleotide sequence: TGTGCCAGCAGCTTGGGGGTCGGGGGGGCCCAGTACTTC.

The chain employs TRBV30 and TRBJ2-5; 9 bases match TRBD2. CDR1 and CDR2 from the germline V gene are GTSNPN and SVGIG (reference sequence). V lost 8 bases, J lost 4 bases, and 14 bases stayed unmatched. The CDR3 has 15 amino acids. This chain's CDR3 is CAMTGGRAFVETQYF. DNA of the CDR3: TGTGCCATGACAGGCGGGAGGGCCTTCGTAGAGACCCAGTACTTC.

This clone was detected a few times. The chain employs TRBV5-1 and TRBJ1-1; possibly TRBD1 for D (6 bases). Per germline, CDR1 SGHRS and CDR2 YFSETQ. The CDR3 extends over 14 amino acids. The V gene lost 3 bases and the J gene lost 11 bases, with 20 bases spanning the gap. CDR3 DNA: TGCGCCAGCAGCTCAAAGGGGGGGCCCGGGGAGGCTTTCTTT. It codes for CASSSKGGPGEAFF.

V and J are TRBV4-2 and TRBJ1-2; D is perhaps TRBD1 (6 bases). CDR3 length: 12 residues. Trimming stripped 4 bases from V and 7 bases from J, with 10 bases between. The germline CDR1 and CDR2 sequences are LGHNA and YNFKEQ. CDR3 sequence (DNA): TGTGCCAGCAGCCTACAGGGTCCTGGCTACACCTTC. This translates into CASSLQGPGYTF.

A single count supports this clone. V gene TRBV4-1 combines with J gene TRBJ2-1; the match to TRBD2 covers 10 bases. This CDR3 has 16 residues. V trimming: 0 bases; J trimming: 7 bases; junction bases outside the gene matches: 6. In germline, CDR1 is MGHRA, CDR2 YSYEKL. The CDR3 DNA reads TGCGCCAGCAGCCAAGACCCAGCGGGGGGGCTTAATGAGCAGTTCTTC. It is translated as CASSQDPAGGLNEQFF.

V is TRBV6-1 and J is TRBJ2-7, with 16 bases matching TRBD2. Trimming cost V 6 bases and J 7 bases; bases outside gene matches: 0. Germline lookup yields CDR1 MNHNS and CDR2 SASEGT. This CDR3 is 13 amino acids long. CDR3 in DNA: TGTGCCAGCAGGGGACTAGCGGGAGGGGAGCAGTACTTC. Translation gives CASRGLAGGEQYF.

This clone was recorded once. V gene TRBV5-1 combines with J gene TRBJ1-1; D is unresolved. From germline, CDR1 is SGHRS and CDR2 YFSETQ. The V end lost 4 bases, the J end lost 5 bases, and 15 bases lay between the germline ends. The CDR3 is 14 amino acids. Written as DNA, the CDR3 is TGCGCCAGCAGCCGCATGGTTGCTGGGACTGAAGCTTTCTTT. Translated, it gives CASSRMVAGTEAFF.

The sample holds one count of this clone. The chain joins TRBV30 to TRBJ1-2; the D is unclear. This CDR3 comprises 13 residues. CDR1 is GTSNPN and CDR2 is SVGIG in the germline V gene (reference sequence). V was clipped by 8 bases and J by 0 bases, with 13 bases between them. Written as DNA, the CDR3 is TGTGCCACTCCTTGGGTAGCTAACTATGGCTACACCTTC. Translation: CATPWVANYGYTF. Based on the CDR3 plus reference TRBV30 and TRBJ1-2, the full variable domain is SQTIHQWPATLVQPVGSPLSLECTVEGTSNPNLYWYRQAAGRGLQLLFYSVGIGQISSEVPQNLSASRPQDRQFILSSKKLLLSDSGFYLCATPWVANYGYTFGSGTRLTVV.

The rearrangement uses TRBV28 and TRBJ2-1; the match to TRBD2 covers 13 bases. CDR1 and CDR2 from the germline V gene are MDHEN and SYDVKM. Trimming at V came to 7 bases and at J to 0 bases, leaving 3 bases not matched to a gene. The CDR3 totals 16 residues. CDR3 DNA sequence: TGTGCCAGCATTAGGACTAGCGGGGGCTCCTACAATGAGCAGTTCTTC. This translates into CASIRTSGGSYNEQFF.

The CDR3 region has the DNA TGTGCCAGCAGCTTTCGAATGGGGGATGAGCAGTTCTTC. It encodes CASSFRMGDEQFF. V is TRBV11-1 and J is TRBJ2-1; TRBD1 or TRBD2 may be the D gene (5 bases each). Germline V gene data show CDR1 as SGHAT and CDR2 as FQDESV (reference sequence). CDR3 size: 13 residues. V was pared by 3 bases and J by 8 bases, with 11 bases between.

This clone came up once. The rearrangement uses TRBV18 and TRBJ2-7; D not certain. This CDR3 is 15 amino acids long. V dropped 6 bases and J dropped 0 bases, with 15 bases sitting between them. Per the germline V gene, CDR1 is KGHSH and CDR2 is LQKENI. CDR3 in DNA: TGTGCCAGCTCCCCTGGTGGGGATCTCTCCTACGAGCAGTACTTC. Encoded protein: CASSPGGDLSYEQYF.